This T cell receptor (beta chain) was recorded in a study of CD8+ T cells in alopecia areata. Study context: Each of the treated patients was given oral tofacitinib, 5 to 10 mg twice daily, for moderate-to-severe alopecia areata.

The length of the CDR3 is 13 residues. Germline lookup yields CDR1 SQVTM and CDR2 ANQGSEA. V lost 0 bases and J lost 4, with 9 bases in between. This clone was picked up a small number of times. No antigen is known for it. Overall study results and limits: An increase in clonality over normal scalp was evident in lesional scalp, especially alopecia totalis/universalis. Persistence of many expanded lesional clones was seen in scalp and blood during tofacitinib. Tofacitinib significantly lowered scalp clonality and expanded CD8+ clones among the top 100.

Treatment in this sample: oral pan-JAK inhibitor, 5-10 mg twice daily. The authors extracted RNA and reverse transcribed it into cDNA as the sequencing template. The repertoire was sequenced with immunoSEQ multiplex PCR; TCRdb's copy has only in-frame clones and lacks some. Here the sample spans 200,000 to 250,000 clones, 50% to 70% being singletons. Sequencing was performed on CD4+ T cells sorted from blood, taken at week 4, from a patient treated with tofacitinib. The V call is TRBV29-1, the J call TRBJ1-1; no reliable D call. The clonotype originates from a human donor with alopecia areata. The CDR3 loop is CSVEEGGSTEAFF. CDR3 nucleotide sequence: TGCAGCGTTGAAGAGGGCGGTTCCACTGAAGCTTTCTTT.